The 22 T cell receptor beta chains below all came from one sample that was sequenced in a study of T-cell reconstitution after alpha-beta-depleted transplantation in children. Preparing the TCRbeta library involved the use of unique molecular identifiers. From the PCR reads, TCRdb called clonotypes with MiXCR, one entry per CDR3 protein. Altogether about 72,000 distinct CDR3 sequences are present, around 6.6% being singletons, with the ten largest covering approximately 2.4%. The source material was PBMCs from the stem cell graft donor, sampled from the stem cell graft. The receptors here all came from a human donor who donated a stem cell graft to a child with acute lymphoblastic leukemia.

In this sample, this clonotype turned up many times. The chain has TRBV20-1 and TRBJ2-3; D is unresolved. V lost 6 bases and J lost 2, with 3 bases in between. Germline V gene data show CDR1 as DFQATT and CDR2 as SNEGSKA (reference sequence). The CDR3 is made up of 10 amino acids. The DNA for the CDR3 is TGCAGTGCCGCCACAGATACGCAGTATTTT. Protein product: CSAATDTQYF.

This clonotype was observed at least ten times. This rearrangement joins TRBV19 to TRBJ2-1; D call uncertain. V dropped 3 bases and J dropped 4 bases, with 10 bases sitting between them. CDR1 and CDR2 from the germline V gene are LNHDA and SQIVND (reference sequence). This CDR3 spans 14 amino acids. The CDR3 sequence: CASSIGVMYNEQFF. The CDR3 bases are TGTGCCAGTAGTATTGGGGTTATGTACAATGAGCAGTTCTTC.

This clonotype has ten or more counts. This chain joins TRBV4-3 and TRBJ2-7; 8 bases align to TRBD2. J lost 2 bases, V lost 6 bases, and 9 bases had no gene match. The CDR3 is 15 amino acids. Germline CDR1 reads LGHNA; CDR2 reads YSLEER. The CDR3 bases are TGCGCCAGCAGGAAGGGGCGGGGGGCCCCCTACGAGCAGTACTTC. Translation: CASRKGRGAPYEQYF.

This clonotype showed up many times. The CDR3 DNA sequence: TGTGCCAGCAGCTTCGGGTCTGAAGCTTTCTTT. Its translation: CASSFGSEAFF. The chain couples TRBV27 to TRBJ1-1; D call uncertain. Looked up from germline, CDR1 is MNHEY and CDR2 is SMNVEV (reference sequence). CDR3 length: 11 amino acids. V was clipped by 6 bases and J by 6 bases, with 8 bases between them.

In its sample, this clonotype was seen many times. CDR3 protein: CASSLFRRRGETSTDTQYF. The CDR3 DNA sequence: TGTGCCAGCAGCTTGTTCCGTCGCCGGGGAGAAACTAGCACAGATACGCAGTATTTT. The chain carries TRBV5-4 and TRBJ2-3, with D tentatively TRBD2 (5 bases). In germline, CDR1 is SGHNT, CDR2 YYREEE (reference sequence). V gave up 1 base and J gave up 0 bases, with 21 bases separating them. The CDR3 contains 19 residues.

This clonotype has at least ten counts. The chain links TRBV6-6 to TRBJ2-1; possible D gene TRBD1, 6 bases. There are 16 residues in the CDR3. Deletions cut 6 bases from V and 6 bases from J, with 21 bases between. Germline assignment: CDR1 MNHNY and CDR2 SVGAGI (reference sequence). The chain's CDR3 is CASRTHNRVGGNEQFF. CDR3 coding DNA: TGTGCCAGCAGGACCCATAACAGGGTCGGTGGCAATGAGCAGTTCTTC.

This clonotype occurred a few times. The chain carries TRBV25-1 and TRBJ2-3; D is ambiguous. The CDR3 length is 12 residues. V gave up 6 bases and J gave up 5 bases, with 9 bases separating them. Per germline, CDR1 MGHDK and CDR2 SYGVNS. CDR3 bases: TGTGCCAGCAGCATTTTGGGAGATACGCAGTATTTT. It is translated as CASSILGDTQYF. Filled out from reference TRBV25-1 and TRBJ2-3, the complete variable domain reads EADIYQTPRYLVIGTGKKITLECSQTMGHDKMYWYQQDPGMELHLIHYSYGVNSTEKGDLSSESTVSRIRTEHFPLTLESARPSHTSQYLCASSILGDTQYFGPGTRLTVL.

The chain joins TRBV20-1 to TRBJ2-7; TRBD1 matches 7 bases. The CDR3 is 13 amino acids. The trim removed 3 bases at V and 3 bases at J, leaving 5 bases unmatched. Per germline, CDR1 DFQATT and CDR2 SNEGSKA (reference sequence). The CDR3 loop reads CSARGQNDYEQYF. The CDR3 DNA sequence: TGCAGTGCTAGGGGACAGAATGACTACGAGCAGTACTTC.

This clonotype was recorded many times. The chain is built from TRBV9 and TRBJ2-3; 9 bases are a match to TRBD2. V dropped 4 bases and J dropped 5; count of bases not matched to a gene: 11. The CDR3 length is 16 residues. Germline lookup yields CDR1 SGDLS and CDR2 YYNGEE. CDR3 sequence reads: CASSSSGAGGIDTQYF. CDR3 nucleotides: TGTGCCAGCAGCTCTTCGGGAGCGGGGGGAATAGATACGCAGTATTTT.

This clonotype has at least ten counts. The genes are TRBV3-1 and TRBJ1-5; 8 bases align to TRBD1. The CDR3 spans 16 residues. In germline, CDR1 is LGHDT, CDR2 YNNKEL (reference sequence). Trimming at V came to 1 base and at J to 4 bases, leaving 6 bases not matched to a gene. The chain's CDR3 is CASSQGQGARNQPQHF. The CDR3 nucleotides read TGTGCCAGCAGCCAAGGTCAGGGGGCGAGGAATCAGCCCCAGCATTTT.

The chain couples TRBV12-3 or TRBV12-4 to TRBJ2-6; 7 bases line up with TRBD1. CDR3 length: 17 amino acids. J gave up 0 bases and V 7 bases, and 9 bases lay outside the gene matches. The DNA of the CDR3 is TGTGCCAGCACTCAGGGGGACAGCCACTCTGGGGCCAACGTCCTGACTTTC. As protein: CASTQGDSHSGANVLTF.

V and J are TRBV4-3 and TRBJ1-5; TRBD1 aligns across 9 bases. Germline loops: CDR1 LGHNA, CDR2 YSLEER. This CDR3 is built from 16 residues. With 4 bases clipped from V and 0 bases from J, the junction kept 4 bases outside the gene matches. The CDR3 protein is CASSPDRGYSNQPQHF. The CDR3 bases are TGCGCCAGCAGCCCGGACAGGGGCTATAGCAATCAGCCCCAGCATTTT.

This clonotype was detected ten times or more. This chain uses TRBV6-5 with TRBJ2-1; 13 nucleotides line up with TRBD2. Germline V gives CDR1 MNHEY, CDR2 SVGAGI. Trimming removed 2 bases from V and 6 bases from J; junction bases left unmatched: 4. CDR3 length: 16 residues. CDR3 in amino acids: CASSYTLAGGGNEQFF. The CDR3, as DNA: TGTGCCAGCAGTTACACACTAGCGGGAGGGGGCAATGAGCAGTTCTTC.

This clonotype was seen repeatedly, ten times or more. The chain carries TRBV20-1 and TRBJ2-7, with D hard to call. Trimming left V 6 bases short and J 2 bases short, with 17 bases between. The CDR3 consists of 14 residues. Germline lookup yields CDR1 DFQATT and CDR2 SNEGSKA (reference sequence). CDR3 region: CSAGPRTNPYEQYF. CDR3 nucleotides: TGCAGTGCCGGTCCCCGGACGAACCCCTACGAGCAGTACTTC.

The sample holds many counts of this clonotype. The rearrangement links TRBV5-1 to TRBJ2-7, with D perhaps being TRBD1 or TRBD2 (5 bases each). Germline V gives CDR1 SGHRS, CDR2 YFSETQ. The CDR3 runs to 14 residues. Trimming pared 1 base from V and 8 bases from J, leaving 16 bases between. The CDR3 sequence is CASSLHETGDQQYF. Written as DNA, the CDR3 is TGCGCCAGCAGCTTGCATGAGACTGGGGACCAGCAGTACTTC.

This clonotype was counted at least ten times. The CDR3 bases are TGTGCCAGCAGTTTAGGACAGGGGGCTGTCTATGGCTACACCTTC. This sequence encodes CASSLGQGAVYGYTF. This sequence joins TRBV12-3 or TRBV12-4 and TRBJ1-2, with 10 bases fitting TRBD1. The CDR3 has 15 residues. V was clipped by 1 base and J by 4 bases; unmatched bases: 3.

This clonotype was detected ten times or more. The V and J genes are TRBV11-1 and TRBJ1-2; 8 nucleotides agree with TRBD1. This CDR3 region has 16 residues. The J segment lost 8 bases and the V segment lost 4 bases, leaving 15 bases of the junction unmatched. The V gene's germline CDR1 is SGHAT and CDR2 FQDESV (reference sequence). Written as DNA, the CDR3 is TGTGCCAGCAGCTCGAGGAGACCGGGACAGGTATCCGGCTACACCTTC. This sequence encodes CASSSRRPGQVSGYTF.

This clonotype was counted only a few times. J is TRBJ2-5 and V is TRBV27; D gene unclear. There are 15 residues in the CDR3. Germline V gives CDR1 MNHEY, CDR2 SMNVEV (reference sequence). Trimming stripped 0 bases from V and 3 bases from J, with 11 bases between. Written as DNA, the CDR3 is TGTGCCAGCAGTTTATCCCCAGGAGACAAAGAGACCCAGTACTTC. Its translation is CASSLSPGDKETQYF.

This clonotype was recorded at least ten times. The rearrangement uses TRBV29-1 and TRBJ2-3, with D tentatively TRBD1 (6 bases). This CDR3 is 15 amino acids long. The germline V gene has CDR1 SQVTM and CDR2 ANQGSEA. Trimming removed 5 bases at V and 5 bases at J, with 20 bases between. CDR3 DNA sequence: TGCAGCGTTTTAGGAATTCAGGGGCGAGGAGATACGCAGTATTTT. Encoded protein: CSVLGIQGRGDTQYF.

Details on this clonotype: A read error may be the cause here, since a much bigger clone is one base away. The V gene is TRBV3-1, the J gene TRBJ1-2, with TRBD1 identical over 7 bases. Looked up from germline, CDR1 is LGHDT and CDR2 is YNNKEL (reference sequence). The CDR3 totals 17 residues. The CDR3 nucleotides read TGTGCCACCAGCCAACGGGACAGAAGCGTGGGGACCGATGGCTACACCTTC. As protein: CATSQRDRSVGTDGYTF.

The chain recombines TRBV9 with TRBJ2-2; D ambiguous. The V end was cut by 0 bases, the J end by 3 bases, with 6 bases between. This CDR3 has 14 residues. Per germline, CDR1 SGDLS and CDR2 YYNGEE. The CDR3: CASSVVTDTGELFF. The CDR3 DNA reads as TGTGCCAGCAGCGTAGTGACGGACACCGGGGAGCTGTTTTTT.

This clonotype has at least ten counts. The CDR3 sequence is CASSLRRDLAYEQYF. DNA of the CDR3: TGTGCCAGCAGCTTGAGGCGGGACTTGGCCTACGAGCAGTACTTC. This rearrangement joins TRBV5-6 to TRBJ2-7, with D possibly being TRBD2 (6 bases). The CDR3 is 15 residues long. CDR1 is SGHDT, CDR2 YYEEEE, per germline. The V gene lost 1 base and the J gene lost 2 bases, with 13 bases spanning the gap. Full variable domain (missing parts from reference TRBV5-6 and TRBJ2-7): DAGVTQSPTHLIKTRGQQVTLRCSPKSGHDTVSWYQQALGQGPQFIFQYYEEEERQRGNFPDRFSGHQFPNYSSELNVNALLLGDSALYLCASSLRRDLAYEQYFGPGTRLTVT.